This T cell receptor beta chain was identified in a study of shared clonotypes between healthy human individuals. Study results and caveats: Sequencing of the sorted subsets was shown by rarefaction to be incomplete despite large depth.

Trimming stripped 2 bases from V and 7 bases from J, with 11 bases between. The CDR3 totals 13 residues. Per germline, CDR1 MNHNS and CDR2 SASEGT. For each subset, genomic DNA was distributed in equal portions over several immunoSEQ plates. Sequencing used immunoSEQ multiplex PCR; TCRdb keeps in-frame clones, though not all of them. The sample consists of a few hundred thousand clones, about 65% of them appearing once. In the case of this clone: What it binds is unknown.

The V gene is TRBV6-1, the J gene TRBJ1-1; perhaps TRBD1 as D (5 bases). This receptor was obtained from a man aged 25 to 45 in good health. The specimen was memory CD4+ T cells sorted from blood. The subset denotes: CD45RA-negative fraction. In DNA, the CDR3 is TGTGCCAGCAGTGAACAGGGAAAGGGTGAAGCTTTCTTT. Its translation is CASSEQGKGEAFF.